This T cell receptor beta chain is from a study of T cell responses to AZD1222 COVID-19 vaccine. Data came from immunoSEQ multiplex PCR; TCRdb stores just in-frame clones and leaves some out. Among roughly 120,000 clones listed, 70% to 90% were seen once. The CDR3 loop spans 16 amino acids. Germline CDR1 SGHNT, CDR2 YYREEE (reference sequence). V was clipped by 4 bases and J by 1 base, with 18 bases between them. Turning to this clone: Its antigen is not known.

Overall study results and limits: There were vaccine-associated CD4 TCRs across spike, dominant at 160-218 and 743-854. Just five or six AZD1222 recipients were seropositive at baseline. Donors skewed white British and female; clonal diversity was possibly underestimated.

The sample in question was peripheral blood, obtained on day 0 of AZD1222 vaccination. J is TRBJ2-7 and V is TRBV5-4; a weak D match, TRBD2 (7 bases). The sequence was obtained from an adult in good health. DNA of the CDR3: TGTGCCAGCAGCCCCGGGGGGCGGGGGCAATCCTACGAGCAGTACTTC. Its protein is CASSPGGRGQSYEQYF.